This TCR beta chain was identified in a study of blood T cell repertoires in COVID-19. Recovery among Cohort 3 donors was established by two negative PCRs, clearance, or symptom resolution. J was trimmed by 0 bases and V by 4 bases; bases with no gene match: 9. The CDR3 covers 19 residues. Germline values: CDR1 MDHEN, CDR2 SYDVKM. Assay used: immunoSEQ multiplex PCR; TCRdb lists only in-frame clones, some missing. The sample holds fewer than 200,000 clones, more than 65% seen once. The source material was PBMCs or T cells enriched from blood (not recorded which). The chain employs TRBV28 and TRBJ2-3; 14 bases fit TRBD2. This TCR derives from a man aged 60 to 75 who had recovered from COVID-19. CDR3 residues: CASSSDQGLAGESTDTQYF. The CDR3 DNA reads as TGTGCCAGCAGTTCCGACCAGGGACTAGCGGGAGAAAGCACAGATACGCAGTATTTT.